Below are 10 T cell receptor beta chains sequenced from a single sample in a study of cytomegalovirus exposure and HLA in healthy donors. 13 Jbeta primers and 60 Vbeta primers were used for the PCR. Libraries were prepared by immunoSEQ multiplex PCR; TCRdb keeps only in-frame clonotypes and omits some of them. The sample lists approximately 200,000 clones, 75% to 85% occurring once. Sequencing input: PBMCs. These receptors were collected from a girl aged 5 to 17 in good health and CMV-seronegative.

Only a few counts were recorded for this clone. The chain combines TRBV5-6 with TRBJ1-1, with a possible D match to TRBD1 (5 bases). Trimming shortened V by 3 bases and J by 0 bases, and 15 bases separated the two germline ends. CDR3 length: 16 residues. The V gene's germline CDR1 is SGHDT and CDR2 YYEEEE. The CDR3 nucleotides read TGTGCCAGCAGCTCGTTTTCAGGGCTTATGAACACTGAAGCTTTCTTT. Protein sequence: CASSSFSGLMNTEAFF.

The chain uses TRBV9 and TRBJ2-2; 9 positions match TRBD2. From germline, CDR1 is SGDLS and CDR2 YYNGEE. The V and J ends lost 2 bases and 5 bases, in that order; junction bases with no gene match: 1. The CDR3 totals 14 residues. As DNA, the CDR3 is TGTGCCAGCAGCGTTACTAGCGGGACCGGGGAGCTGTTTTTT. Translated, it gives CASSVTSGTGELFF. Drawing the rest from reference TRBV9 and TRBJ2-2, the complete variable domain is DSGVTQTPKHLITATGQRVTLRCSPRSGDLSVYWYQQSLDQGLQFLIQYYNGEERAKGNILERFSAQQFPDLHSELNLSSLELGDSALYFCASSVTSGTGELFFGEGSRLTVL.

This clone showed up just once. The V and J genes are TRBV5-1 and TRBJ2-2; TRBD1 aligns across 7 bases. CDR1 and CDR2 (germline): SGHRS, YFSETQ. The ends lost 5 bases at V and 3 bases at J; junction bases unmatched: 7. There are 15 residues in the CDR3. The CDR3 loop reads CASSYETGYTGELFF. As DNA, the CDR3 is TGCGCCAGCAGTTACGAGACAGGGTACACCGGGGAGCTGTTTTTT. The variable domain in full, completed from reference TRBV5-1 and TRBJ2-2, reads KAGVTQTPRYLIKTRGQQVTLSCSPISGHRSVSWYQQTPGQGLQFLFEYFSETQRNKGNFPGRFSGRQFSNSRSEMNVSTLELGDSALYLCASSYETGYTGELFFGEGSRLTVL.

V gene TRBV6-1 combines with J gene TRBJ2-5, with D perhaps TRBD2 (6 bases). Germline assignment: CDR1 MNHNS and CDR2 SASEGT. V was shortened by 2 bases and J by 5 bases, with 9 bases between the two germline ends. CDR3 length equals 13 residues. Here the CDR3 DNA reads TGTGCCAGCAGTGAACGCGGGGACGAGACCCAGTACTTC. Its protein product is CASSERGDETQYF.

This chain links TRBV5-1 with TRBJ2-7, with 8 nucleotides matching TRBD1. V shed 4 bases and J 2 bases; nucleotides not matched to a gene: 11. CDR1 SGHRS and CDR2 YFSETQ come from the germline V gene. This CDR3 is built from 16 residues. CDR3 sequence reads: CASSRESLDRAYEQYF. The CDR3 DNA reads as TGCGCCAGCAGCCGGGAATCGTTGGACAGGGCCTACGAGCAGTACTTC.

The chain combines TRBV11-2 with TRBJ1-2, with TRBD1 matching over 10 bases. Germline V gene sequence: CDR1 SGHAT, CDR2 FQNNGV. This CDR3 region has 14 residues. V lost 5 bases, J lost 8 bases, and 8 bases stayed unmatched. The CDR3 sequence: CASSPRDRGGGYTF. CDR3 sequence (DNA): TGTGCCAGCAGCCCTCGGGACAGGGGCGGAGGCTACACCTTC.

The genes are TRBV5-3 and TRBJ1-1; D perhaps matches TRBD1 (5 bases). TRBV5-3 is annotated as an ORF whose role is uncertain. The ends were cut back, 2 bases at V and 4 bases at J, with 18 bases in the middle. The CDR3 has 16 amino acids. In nucleotides, the CDR3 is TGTGCCAGAAGCTTACACCCCAGGGTGTGGCTCACTGAAGCTTTCTTT. Its protein is CARSLHPRVWLTEAFF.

The rearrangement links TRBV14 to TRBJ2-7, with TRBD1 matching 9 bases. Germline V CDR1 and CDR2: SGHDN, FVKESK. The CDR3 is 15 residues long. The trim removed 2 bases at V and 4 bases at J, leaving 6 bases unmatched. CDR3: CASSQIGQGWYEQYF. The CDR3 DNA is TGTGCCAGCAGCCAAATAGGACAGGGGTGGTACGAGCAGTACTTC.

The chain has TRBV20-1 and TRBJ1-1, with a tentative D call TRBD1 (6 bases). Germline V gene sequence: CDR1 DFQATT, CDR2 SNEGSKA (reference sequence). Deletions cut 2 bases from V and 12 bases from J, with 13 bases between. The CDR3 is 11 residues long. In nucleotides, the CDR3 is TGCAGTGCTAGATGGCAGGGGCCGTCTTTCTTT. Translating it yields CSARWQGPSFF.

This clone has only a few counts. DNA of the CDR3: TGTGCCAGCAGCAGAGGCACAGGGAACACTGAAGCTTTCTTT. It yields the protein CASSRGTGNTEAFF. V and J are TRBV7-2 and TRBJ1-1, with D perhaps TRBD1 (5 bases). This CDR3 is 14 amino acids long. Between the trimmed V and J ends, which lost 5 bases and 1 base, there was a span of 11 bases. Germline-derived CDR1 and CDR2 are SGHTA and FQGNSA.